This T cell receptor beta chain comes out of a study of CD8+ T cells in alopecia areata. Study summary: Disease severity was quantified as SALT score of affected scalp area. Study findings and constraints: Possibly as an HLA-related effect, TCR sharing across patients appeared less clear than in mice. Persistence in scalp and blood during tofacitinib was observed for many expanded lesional clones. With just one nonresponder, it is still uncertain whether baseline CD8+ expansion relates to response.

A word on this clone: Antigen unknown.

TCR sequencing used cDNA made by reverse transcription of extracted RNA. Here immunoSEQ multiplex PCR was the method, and the copy in TCRdb shows in-frame clones only, minus some. This table holds 95,000 to 100,000 clones, around 55% found once. Documented treatment: oral pan-JAK inhibitor, 5-10 mg twice daily. CDR1 SGHVS and CDR2 FQNEAQ come from the germline V gene. This CDR3 spans 15 amino acids. Trimming stripped 2 bases from V and 5 bases from J, with 16 bases between. The V and J genes are TRBV7-8 and TRBJ2-7; D gene unclear. The TCR sequence derives from a human donor with alopecia areata. The specimen was CD8+ T cells sorted from blood, collected at week 4, from a patient treated with tofacitinib. The CDR3 sequence is CASSLLHHSPHEQYF. CDR3 in DNA: TGTGCCAGCAGCTTACTCCACCACTCCCCCCACGAGCAGTACTTC. Full variable domain (outside the CDR3, taken from reference TRBV7-8 and TRBJ2-7): GAGVSQSPRYKVAKRGQDVALRCDPISGHVSLFWYQQALGQGPEFLTYFQNEAQLDKSGLPSDRFFAERPEGSVSTLKIQRTQQEDSAVYLCASSLLHHSPHEQYFGPGTRLTVT.